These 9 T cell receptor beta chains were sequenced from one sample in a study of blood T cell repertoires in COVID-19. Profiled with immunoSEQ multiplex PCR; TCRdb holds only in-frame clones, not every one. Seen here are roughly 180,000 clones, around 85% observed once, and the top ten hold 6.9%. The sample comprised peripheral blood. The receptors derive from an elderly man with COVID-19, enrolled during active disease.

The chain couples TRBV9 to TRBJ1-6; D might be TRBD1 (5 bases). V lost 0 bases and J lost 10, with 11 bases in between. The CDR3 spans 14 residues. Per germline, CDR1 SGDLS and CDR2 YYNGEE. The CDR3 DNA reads TGTGCCAGCAGCGTAGCAGGGTTTGGCTCACCCCTCCACTTT. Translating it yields CASSVAGFGSPLHF.

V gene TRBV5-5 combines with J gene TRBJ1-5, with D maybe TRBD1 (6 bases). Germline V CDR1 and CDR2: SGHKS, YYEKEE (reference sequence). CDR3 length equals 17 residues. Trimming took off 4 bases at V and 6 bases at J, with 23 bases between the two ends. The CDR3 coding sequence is TGTGCCAGCAGCCCTGGGATTGCGAACAGGGAAGGTCAGCCCCAGCATTTT. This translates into CASSPGIANREGQPQHF. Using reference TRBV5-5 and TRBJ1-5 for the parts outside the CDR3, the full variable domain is DAGVTQSPTHLIKTRGQQVTLRCSPISGHKSVSWYQQVLGQGPQFIFQYYEKEERGRGNFPDRFSARQFPNYSSELNVNALLLGDSALYLCASSPGIANREGQPQHFGDGTRLSIL.

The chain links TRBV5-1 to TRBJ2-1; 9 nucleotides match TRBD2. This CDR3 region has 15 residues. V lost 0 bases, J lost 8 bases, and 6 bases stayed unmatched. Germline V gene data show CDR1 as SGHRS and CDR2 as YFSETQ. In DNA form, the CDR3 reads TGCGCCAGCAGCTTGGGGCGGGGGGGATCCGATGAGCAGTTCTTC. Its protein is CASSLGRGGSDEQFF.

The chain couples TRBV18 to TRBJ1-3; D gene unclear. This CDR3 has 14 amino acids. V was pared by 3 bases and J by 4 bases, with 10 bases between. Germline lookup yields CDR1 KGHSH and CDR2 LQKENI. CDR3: CASSPGGPGNTIYF. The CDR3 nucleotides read TGTGCCAGCTCACCCGGAGGGCCAGGAAACACCATATATTTT.

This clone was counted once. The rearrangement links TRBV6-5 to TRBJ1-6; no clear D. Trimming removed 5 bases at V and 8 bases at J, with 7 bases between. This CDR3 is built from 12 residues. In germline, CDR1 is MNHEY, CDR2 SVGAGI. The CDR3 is CASSPSDSPLHF. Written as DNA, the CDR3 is TGTGCCAGCAGTCCCAGTGATTCACCCCTCCACTTT.

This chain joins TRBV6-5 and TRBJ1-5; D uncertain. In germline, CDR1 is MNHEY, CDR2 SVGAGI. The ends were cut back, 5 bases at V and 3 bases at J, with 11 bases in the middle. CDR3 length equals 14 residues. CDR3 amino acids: CASSPSQANQPQHF. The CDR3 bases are TGTGCCAGCAGTCCCAGCCAGGCCAATCAGCCCCAGCATTTT.

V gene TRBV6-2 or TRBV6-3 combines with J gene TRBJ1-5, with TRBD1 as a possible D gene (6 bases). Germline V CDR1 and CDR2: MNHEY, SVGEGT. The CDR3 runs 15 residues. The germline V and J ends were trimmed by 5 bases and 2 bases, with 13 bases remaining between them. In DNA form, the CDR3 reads TGTGCCAGCAGTCTACAGGGTAACGGCAATCAGCCCCAGCATTTT. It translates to CASSLQGNGNQPQHF.

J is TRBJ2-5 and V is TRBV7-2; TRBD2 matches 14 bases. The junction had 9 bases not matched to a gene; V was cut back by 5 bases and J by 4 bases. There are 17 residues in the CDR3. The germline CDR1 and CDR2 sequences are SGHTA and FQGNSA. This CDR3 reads CASSMGLAGVARETQYF. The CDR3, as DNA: TGTGCCAGCAGCATGGGACTAGCGGGGGTTGCTAGAGAGACCCAGTACTTC.

DNA for the CDR3: TGCGCCAGCAGCTCTAGTTACAGGAGCTCTAATTCACCCCTCCACTTT. Translated, it gives CASSSSYRSSNSPLHF. This chain connects TRBV5-1 to TRBJ1-6, with a weak D call TRBD1 (5 bases). The ends were cut back, 3 bases at V and 6 bases at J, with 16 bases in the middle. This CDR3 is 16 amino acids long. Germline V gene data show CDR1 as SGHRS and CDR2 as YFSETQ.